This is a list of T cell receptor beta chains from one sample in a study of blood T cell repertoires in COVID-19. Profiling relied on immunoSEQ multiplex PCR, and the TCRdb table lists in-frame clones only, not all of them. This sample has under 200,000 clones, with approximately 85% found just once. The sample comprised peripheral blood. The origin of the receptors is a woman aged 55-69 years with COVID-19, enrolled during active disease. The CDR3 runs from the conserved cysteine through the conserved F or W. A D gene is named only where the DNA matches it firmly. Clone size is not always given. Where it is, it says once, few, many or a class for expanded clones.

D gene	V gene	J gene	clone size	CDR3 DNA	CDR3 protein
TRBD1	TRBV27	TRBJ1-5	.	TGTGCCAGCAGTTTAAATTTTGGACAGGGGGCCAACCCCCAGCATTTT	CASSLNFGQGANPQHF
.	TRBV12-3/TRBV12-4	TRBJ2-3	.	TGTGCCAGCAGCCTGTCGGATACGCAGTATTTT	CASSLSDTQYF
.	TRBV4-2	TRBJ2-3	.	TGTGCCAGCAGCCAAGCTGGAGGGCGCCCCAGGGCGTATACGCAGTATTTT	CASSQAGGRPRAYTQYF
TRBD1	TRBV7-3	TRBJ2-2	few	TGTGCCAGTAGACAGGGTTCCGGGAACACCGGGGAGCTGTTTTTT	CASRQGSGNTGELFF
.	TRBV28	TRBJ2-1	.	TGTGCCAGCCGGTTGCTCTCTTACAATGAGCAGTTCTTC	CASRLLSYNEQFF
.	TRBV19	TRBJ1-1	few	TGTGCCAGTAAGGGCTGGAGGGCGCAAATGAACACTGAAGCTTTCTTT	CASKGWRAQMNTEAFF
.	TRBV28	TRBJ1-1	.	TGTGCCAGCAGTTTAACCGGGACTAAGGACACTGAAGCTTTCTTT	CASSLTGTKDTEAFF
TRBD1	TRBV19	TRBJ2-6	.	TGTGCCAGTACCCAACAGGGGTCTGGGGCCAACGTCCTGACTTTC	CASTQQGSGANVLTF
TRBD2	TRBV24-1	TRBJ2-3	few	TGTGCCACCAGTGATTTGAGAGATCTAGCGGGGGGGCCCGATACGCAGTATTTT	CATSDLRDLAGGPDTQYF
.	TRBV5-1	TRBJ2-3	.	TGCGCCAGCAGCTTGGCCACGGGGGGCGCTACAGATACGCAGTATTTT	CASSLATGGATDTQYF
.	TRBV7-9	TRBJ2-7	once	TGTGCCAGCAGCCCTTGGGGGGAAAGGAGATCCTACGAGCAGTACTTC	CASSPWGERRSYEQYF
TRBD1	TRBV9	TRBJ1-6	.	TGTGCCAGCGGAAGGGGGCTGTCCCCCGATTCACCCCTCCACTTT	CASGRGLSPDSPLHF
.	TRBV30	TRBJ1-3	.	TGTGCCTGGAGTGTAGGGGCTTTTGGGGACTCTGGAAACACCATATATTTT	CAWSVGAFGDSGNTIYF
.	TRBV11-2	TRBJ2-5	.	TGTGCCAGCAGCTTAGGGGCTCAAGAGACCCAGTACTTC	CASSLGAQETQYF
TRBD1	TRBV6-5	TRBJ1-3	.	TGTGCCAGCACCAGGGGGGCTGGAAACACCATATATTTT	CASTRGAGNTIYF
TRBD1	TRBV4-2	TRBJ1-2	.	TGTGCCAGCAGCCAGGTTTCGACGGGACAGGGTTTTAGTGGCTACACCTTC	CASSQVSTGQGFSGYTF
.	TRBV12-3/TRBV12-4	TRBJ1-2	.	TGTGCCAGCAGTTTGAGCCAGGGGACCTACACCTTC	CASSLSQGTYTF
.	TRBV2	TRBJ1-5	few	TGTGCCAGCAGCTTGGACAACATCAATCAGCCCCAGCATTTT	CASSLDNINQPQHF
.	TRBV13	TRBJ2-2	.	TGTGCCAGCAGGCAGATGAACGCGAACACCGGGGAGCTGTTTTTT	CASRQMNANTGELFF
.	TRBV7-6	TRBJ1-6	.	TGTGCCAGCAGCCTATTTCCGGTTTACCAACACGGGAATTCACCCCTCCACTTT	CASSLFPVYQHGNSPLHF
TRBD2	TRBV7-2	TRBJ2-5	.	TGTGCCAGCAGCCCGAGACTAGCGGGAGGGCCCGCAGAGACCCAGTACTTC	CASSPRLAGGPAETQYF
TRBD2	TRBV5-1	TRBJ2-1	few	TGCGCCAGCAGCTTATCGAGGACTAGCGTCCATTACAATGAGCAGTTCTTC	CASSLSRTSVHYNEQFF
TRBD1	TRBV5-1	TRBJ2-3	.	TGCGCCAGCAGTTTCCAGGGGGCCATGAGCACAGATACGCAGTATTTT	CASSFQGAMSTDTQYF
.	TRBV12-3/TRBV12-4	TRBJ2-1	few	TGTGCCAGCAGTCCCCTCAGCAATGAGCAGTTCTTC	CASSPLSNEQFF
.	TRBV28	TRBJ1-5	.	TGTGCCAGCAGCGACGGGGATTCAAATCAGCCCCAGCATTTT	CASSDGDSNQPQHF
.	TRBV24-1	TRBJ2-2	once	TGTGCCACCAGTTTCACAGGGACCGGGGAGCTGTTTTTT	CATSFTGTGELFF
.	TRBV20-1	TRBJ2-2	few	TGCAGTGCTAGTTGGGGACTTCCTACCGGGGAGCTGTTTTTT	CSASWGLPTGELFF
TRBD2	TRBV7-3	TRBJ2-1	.	TGTGCCAGCAGCTCTTCTAGCGGGAGGGCCCACAATGAGCAGTTCTTC	CASSSSSGRAHNEQFF
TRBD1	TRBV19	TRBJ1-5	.	TGTGCCAGTAGTATGGGGCAGGGGGCCGCTCAGCCCCAGCATTTT	CASSMGQGAAQPQHF
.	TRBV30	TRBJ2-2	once	TGTGCCTGGATCCGTAGTGGGGAGCTGTTTTTT	CAWIRSGELFF
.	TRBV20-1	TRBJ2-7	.	TGCAGTGTGGGGCTCTACGAGCAGTACTTC	CSVGLYEQYF
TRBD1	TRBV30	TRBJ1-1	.	TGTGCCTGTGTCCGGACAGGGCGGAACACTGAAGCTTTCTTT	CACVRTGRNTEAFF
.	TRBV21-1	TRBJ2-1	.	TGTGCCAGCAGCAAAAAACCGGGACAGGGTCACAATGAGCAGTTCTTC	CASSKKPGQGHNEQFF
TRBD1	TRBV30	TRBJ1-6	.	TGTGCCTGGAGGCTTACAGGGGGGTCCTATAATTCACCCCTCCACTTT	CAWRLTGGSYNSPLHF
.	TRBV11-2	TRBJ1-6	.	TGTGCCAGCAGCTTAGTCCAGGGTAGTTCACCCCTCCACTTT	CASSLVQGSSPLHF
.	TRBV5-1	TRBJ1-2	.	TGCGCCAGCAGCTTGGATGGGGGGTTCGGTAACTATGGCTACACCTTC	CASSLDGGFGNYGYTF
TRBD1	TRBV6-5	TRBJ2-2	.	TGTGCCAGCAGGGAGGGGACAGGGCAAACCGGGGAGCTGTTTTTT	CASREGTGQTGELFF
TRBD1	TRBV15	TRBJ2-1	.	TGTGCCACCAGCAGAGGACAGGGCTACAATGAGCAGTTCTTC	CATSRGQGYNEQFF
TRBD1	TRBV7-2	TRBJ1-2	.	TGTGCCAGCAGCTTGATGGGGACAGGGGCCCTTGGGGACACCTTC	CASSLMGTGALGDTF
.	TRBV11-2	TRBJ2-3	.	TGTGCCAGCAGCTTACAGGGATACACAGATACGCAGTATTTT	CASSLQGYTDTQYF
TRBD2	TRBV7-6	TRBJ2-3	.	TGTGCCAGCAGCTTAGGAACGGGGGGGCGAACAGATACGCAGTATTTT	CASSLGTGGRTDTQYF
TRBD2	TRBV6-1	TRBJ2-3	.	TGTGCCAGCAGTGAAAGTAGCGGGGGGTCAGATACGCAGTATTTT	CASSESSGGSDTQYF
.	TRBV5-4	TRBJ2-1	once	TGTGCCAGCAGCTTGGCCCAGGGGATACTACACAATGAGCAGTTCTTC	CASSLAQGILHNEQFF
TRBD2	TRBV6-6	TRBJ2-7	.	TGTGCCAGCAAAGCGGGGCCCACCTCCTACGAGCAGTACTTC	CASKAGPTSYEQYF
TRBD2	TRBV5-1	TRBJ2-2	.	TGCGCCAGCAGCTTGTTAGCGGGCGGGGCCGGGGAGCTGTTTTTT	CASSLLAGGAGELFF
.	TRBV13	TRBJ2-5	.	TGTGCCAGCAGCTTCGGGTCAGTCCAAGAGACCCAGTACTTC	CASSFGSVQETQYF
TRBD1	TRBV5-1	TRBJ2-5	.	TGCGCCAGCAGCTTGAGGCCGGGACAGGGGGACGAGACCCAGTACTTC	CASSLRPGQGDETQYF